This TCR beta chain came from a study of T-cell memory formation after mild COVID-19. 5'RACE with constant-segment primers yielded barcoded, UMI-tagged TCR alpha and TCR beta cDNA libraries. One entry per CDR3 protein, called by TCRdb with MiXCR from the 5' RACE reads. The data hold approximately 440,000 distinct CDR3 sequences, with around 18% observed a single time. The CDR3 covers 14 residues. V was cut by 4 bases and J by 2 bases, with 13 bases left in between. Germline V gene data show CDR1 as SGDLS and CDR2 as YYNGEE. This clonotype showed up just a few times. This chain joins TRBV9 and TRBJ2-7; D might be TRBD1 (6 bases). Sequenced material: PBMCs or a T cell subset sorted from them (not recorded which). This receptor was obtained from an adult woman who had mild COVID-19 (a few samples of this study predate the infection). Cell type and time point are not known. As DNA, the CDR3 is TGTGCCAGCAGCACCGGACAGTACACCTACGAGCAGTACTTC. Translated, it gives CASSTGQYTYEQYF.